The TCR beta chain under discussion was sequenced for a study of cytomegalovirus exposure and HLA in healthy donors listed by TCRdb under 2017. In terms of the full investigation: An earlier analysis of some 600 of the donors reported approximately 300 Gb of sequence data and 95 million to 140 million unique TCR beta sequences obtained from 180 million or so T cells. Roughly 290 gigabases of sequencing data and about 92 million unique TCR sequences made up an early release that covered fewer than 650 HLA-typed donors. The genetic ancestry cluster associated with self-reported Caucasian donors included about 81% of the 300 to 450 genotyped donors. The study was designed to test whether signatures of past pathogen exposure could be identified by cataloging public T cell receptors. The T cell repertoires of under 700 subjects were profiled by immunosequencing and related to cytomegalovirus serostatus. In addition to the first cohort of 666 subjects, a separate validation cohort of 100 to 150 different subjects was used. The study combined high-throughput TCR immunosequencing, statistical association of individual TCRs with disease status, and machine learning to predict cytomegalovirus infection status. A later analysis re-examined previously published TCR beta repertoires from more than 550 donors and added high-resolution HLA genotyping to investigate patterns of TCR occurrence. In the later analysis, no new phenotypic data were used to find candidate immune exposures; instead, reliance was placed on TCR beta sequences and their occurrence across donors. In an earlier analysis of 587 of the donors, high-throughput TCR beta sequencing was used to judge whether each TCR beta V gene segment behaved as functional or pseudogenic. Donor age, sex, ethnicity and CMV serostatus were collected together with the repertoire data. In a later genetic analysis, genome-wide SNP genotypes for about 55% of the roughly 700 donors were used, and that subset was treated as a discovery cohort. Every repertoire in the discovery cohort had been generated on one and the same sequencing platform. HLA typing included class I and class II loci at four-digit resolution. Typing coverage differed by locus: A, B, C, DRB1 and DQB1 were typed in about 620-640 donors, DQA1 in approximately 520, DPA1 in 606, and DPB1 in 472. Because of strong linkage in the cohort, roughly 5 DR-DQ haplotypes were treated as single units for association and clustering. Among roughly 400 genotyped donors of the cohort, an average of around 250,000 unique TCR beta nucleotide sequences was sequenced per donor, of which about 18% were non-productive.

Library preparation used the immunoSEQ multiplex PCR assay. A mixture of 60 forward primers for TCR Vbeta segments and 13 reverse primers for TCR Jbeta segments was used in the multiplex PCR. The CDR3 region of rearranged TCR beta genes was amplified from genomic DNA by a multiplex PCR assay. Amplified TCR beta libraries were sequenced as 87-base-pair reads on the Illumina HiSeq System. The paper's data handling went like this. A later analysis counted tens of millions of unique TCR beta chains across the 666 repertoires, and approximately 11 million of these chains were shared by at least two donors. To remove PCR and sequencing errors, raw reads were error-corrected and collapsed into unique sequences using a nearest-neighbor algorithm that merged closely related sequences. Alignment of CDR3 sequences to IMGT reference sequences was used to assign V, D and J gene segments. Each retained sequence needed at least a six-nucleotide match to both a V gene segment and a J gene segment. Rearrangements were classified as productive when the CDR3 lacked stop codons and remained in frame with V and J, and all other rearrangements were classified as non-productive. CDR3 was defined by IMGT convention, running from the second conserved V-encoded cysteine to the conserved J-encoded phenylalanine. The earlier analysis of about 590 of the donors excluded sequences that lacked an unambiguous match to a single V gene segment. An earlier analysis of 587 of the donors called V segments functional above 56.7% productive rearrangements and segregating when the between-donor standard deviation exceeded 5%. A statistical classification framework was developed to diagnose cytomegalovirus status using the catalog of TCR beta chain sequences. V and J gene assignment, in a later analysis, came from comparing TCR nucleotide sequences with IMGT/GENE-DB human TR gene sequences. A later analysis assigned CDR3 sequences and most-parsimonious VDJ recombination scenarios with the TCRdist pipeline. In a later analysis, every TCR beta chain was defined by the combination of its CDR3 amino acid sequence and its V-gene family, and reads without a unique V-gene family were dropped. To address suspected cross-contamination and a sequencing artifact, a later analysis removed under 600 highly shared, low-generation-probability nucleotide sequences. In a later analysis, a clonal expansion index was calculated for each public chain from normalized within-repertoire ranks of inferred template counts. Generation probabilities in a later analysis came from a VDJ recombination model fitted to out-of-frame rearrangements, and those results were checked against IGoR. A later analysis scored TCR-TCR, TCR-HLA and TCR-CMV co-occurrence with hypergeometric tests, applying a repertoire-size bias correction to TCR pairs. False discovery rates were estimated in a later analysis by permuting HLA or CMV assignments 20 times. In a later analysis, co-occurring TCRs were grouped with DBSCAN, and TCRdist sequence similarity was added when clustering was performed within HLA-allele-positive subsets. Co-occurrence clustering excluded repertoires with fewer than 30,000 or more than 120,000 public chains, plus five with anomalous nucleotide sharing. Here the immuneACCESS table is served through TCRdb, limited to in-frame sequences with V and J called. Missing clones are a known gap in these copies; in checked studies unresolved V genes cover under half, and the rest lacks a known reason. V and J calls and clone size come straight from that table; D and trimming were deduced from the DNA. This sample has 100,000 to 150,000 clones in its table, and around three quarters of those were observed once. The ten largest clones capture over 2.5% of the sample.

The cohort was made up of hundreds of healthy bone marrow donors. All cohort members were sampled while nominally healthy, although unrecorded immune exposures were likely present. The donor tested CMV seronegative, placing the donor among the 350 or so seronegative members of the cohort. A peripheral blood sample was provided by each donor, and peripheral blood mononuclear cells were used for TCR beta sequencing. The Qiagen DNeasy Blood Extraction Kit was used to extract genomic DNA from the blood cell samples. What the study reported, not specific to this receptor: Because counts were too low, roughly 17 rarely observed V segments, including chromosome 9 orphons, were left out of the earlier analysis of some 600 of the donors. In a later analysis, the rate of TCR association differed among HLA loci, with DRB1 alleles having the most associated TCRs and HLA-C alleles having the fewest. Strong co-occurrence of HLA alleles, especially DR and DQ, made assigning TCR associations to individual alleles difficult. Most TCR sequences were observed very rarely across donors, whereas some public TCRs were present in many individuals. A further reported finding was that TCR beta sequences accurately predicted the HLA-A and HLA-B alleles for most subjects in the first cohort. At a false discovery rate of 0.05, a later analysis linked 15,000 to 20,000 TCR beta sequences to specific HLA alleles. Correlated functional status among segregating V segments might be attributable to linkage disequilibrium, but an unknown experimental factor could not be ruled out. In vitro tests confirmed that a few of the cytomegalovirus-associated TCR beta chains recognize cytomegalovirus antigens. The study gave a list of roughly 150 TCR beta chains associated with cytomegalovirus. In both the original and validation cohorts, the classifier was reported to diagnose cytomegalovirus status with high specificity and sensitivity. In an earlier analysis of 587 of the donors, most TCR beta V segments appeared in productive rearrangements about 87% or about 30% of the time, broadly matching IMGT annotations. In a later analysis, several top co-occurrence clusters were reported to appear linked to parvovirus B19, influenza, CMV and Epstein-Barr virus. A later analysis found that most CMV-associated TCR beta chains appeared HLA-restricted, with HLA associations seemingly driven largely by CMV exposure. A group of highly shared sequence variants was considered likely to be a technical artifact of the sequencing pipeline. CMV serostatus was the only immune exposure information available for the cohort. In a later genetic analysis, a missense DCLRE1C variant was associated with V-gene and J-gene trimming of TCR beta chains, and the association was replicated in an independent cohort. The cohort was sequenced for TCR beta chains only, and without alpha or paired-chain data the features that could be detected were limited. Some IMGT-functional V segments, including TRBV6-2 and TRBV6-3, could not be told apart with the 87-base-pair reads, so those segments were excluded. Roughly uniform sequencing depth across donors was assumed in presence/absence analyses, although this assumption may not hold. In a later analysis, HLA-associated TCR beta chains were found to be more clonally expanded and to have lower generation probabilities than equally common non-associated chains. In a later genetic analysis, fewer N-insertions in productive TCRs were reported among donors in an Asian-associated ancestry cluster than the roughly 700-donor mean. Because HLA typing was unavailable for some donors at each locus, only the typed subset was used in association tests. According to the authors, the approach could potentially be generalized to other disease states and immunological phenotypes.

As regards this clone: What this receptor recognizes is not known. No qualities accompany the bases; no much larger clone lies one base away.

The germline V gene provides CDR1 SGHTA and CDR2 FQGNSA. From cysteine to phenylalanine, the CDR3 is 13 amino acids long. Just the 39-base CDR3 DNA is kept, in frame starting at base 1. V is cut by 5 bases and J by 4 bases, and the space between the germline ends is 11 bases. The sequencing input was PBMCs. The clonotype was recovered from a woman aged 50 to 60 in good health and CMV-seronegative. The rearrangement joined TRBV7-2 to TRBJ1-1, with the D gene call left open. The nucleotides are TGTGCCAGCAGCGCAGGCCCCGGCACTGAAGCTTTCTTT. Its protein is CASSAGPGTEAFF. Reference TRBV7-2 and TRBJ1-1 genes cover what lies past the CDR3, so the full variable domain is GAGVSQSPSNKVTEKGKDVELRCDPISGHTALYWYRQSLGQGLEFLIYFQGNSAPDKSGLPSDRFSAERTGGSVSTLTIQRTQQEDSAVYLCASSAGPGTEAFFGQGTRLTVV.